The clone carrying this T cell receptor (beta chain) was found a few times. Here immunoSEQ multiplex PCR was the method, and the copy in TCRdb shows in-frame clones only, minus some. This sample has 10,000 to 11,000 clones, with under 60% found just once. This sample is drawn from a study of sequential checkpoint blockade in melanoma. Germline V CDR1 and CDR2: MGHRA, YSYEKL. The CDR3 loop spans 16 amino acids. Deletions cut 1 base from V and 0 bases from J, with 9 bases between. Treatment given: randomized to nivolumab then ipilimumab (arm A) or the reverse (arm B). No patient had prior DNA-damaging chemotherapy. Sorted cells were live CD3+CD8+, lacking CD19 and CD56, from PBMCs.

The V gene is TRBV4-1, the J gene TRBJ1-4, with TRBD1 as a possible D gene (5 bases). Sequencing was performed on CD8+ T cells sorted from blood (inferred from file names), taken from a patient given nivolumab and ipilimumab in sequence. This receptor was identified in a human donor with melanoma. The DNA of the CDR3 is TGCGCCAGCAGCCAAGGGACACCCCCAACTAATGAAAAACTGTTTTTT. Its protein product is CASSQGTPPTNEKLFF.